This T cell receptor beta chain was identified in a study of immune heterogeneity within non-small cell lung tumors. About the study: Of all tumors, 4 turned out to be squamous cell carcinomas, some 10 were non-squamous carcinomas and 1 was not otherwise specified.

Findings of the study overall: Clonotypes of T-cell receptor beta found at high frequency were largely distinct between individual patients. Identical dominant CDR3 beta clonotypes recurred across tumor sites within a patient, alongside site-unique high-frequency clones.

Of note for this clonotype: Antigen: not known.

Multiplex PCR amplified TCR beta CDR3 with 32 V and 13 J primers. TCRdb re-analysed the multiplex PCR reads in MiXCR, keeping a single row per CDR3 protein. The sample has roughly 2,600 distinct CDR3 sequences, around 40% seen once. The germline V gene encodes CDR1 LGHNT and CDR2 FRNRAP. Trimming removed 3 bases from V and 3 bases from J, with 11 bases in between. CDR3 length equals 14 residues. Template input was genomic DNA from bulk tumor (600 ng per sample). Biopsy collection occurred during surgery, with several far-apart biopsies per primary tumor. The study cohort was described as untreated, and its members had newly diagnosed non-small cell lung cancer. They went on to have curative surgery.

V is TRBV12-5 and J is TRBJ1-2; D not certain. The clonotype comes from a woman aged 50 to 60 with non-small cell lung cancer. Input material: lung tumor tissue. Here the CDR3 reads CASGLGGVHYGYTF. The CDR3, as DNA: TGTGCTAGTGGTTTAGGCGGCGTGCACTATGGCTACACCTTC.